This T cell receptor (beta chain) was obtained from a study of control samples from healthy donors and cancer patients (dated by TCRdb to 2018 to 2021). V and J are truncated by 4 bases and 0 bases respectively, leaving an intervening sequence of 12 bases. CDR1 and CDR2 were assigned from the germline V gene (reference sequence) as MNHEY and SMNVEV. The CDR3 covers 15 residues, taking in both the cysteine and the phenylalanine. CDR3 DNA is the only sequence kept; it has 45 bases, read in frame from the first base. Libraries were constructed by the immunoSEQ multiplex PCR assay. TCRdb stores this immuneACCESS table with in-frame sequences only. Part of the clones is absent; in the studies checked, under half of the shortfall reflects unresolved V genes, and no reason is known for the rest. This sample lists over 120,000 clones; 75% to 95% were detected once. The ten top clones hold approximately 2.9% of the sample.

Comment on this clone: Its antigen is still unknown. No much larger clone exists at a distance of one base, and base qualities are not known.

Sequencing input: blood. The chain is assembled from TRBV27 and TRBJ1-2; the D region possibly corresponds to TRBD1 (5 bases align). The TCR originated in a man aged 25 to 40 in good health. In nucleotide form, the sequence is TGTGCCAGCAGTTCGGTGGGACGGACTAACTATGGCTACACCTTC. Its translation is CASSSVGRTNYGYTF.